This is a list of T cell receptor beta chains from one sample in a study of cytomegalovirus exposure and HLA in healthy donors. Sequenced by immunoSEQ multiplex PCR; TCRdb stores in-frame clones only, minus some. This sample has roughly 120,000 clones, with about 80% found just once. The specimen was PBMCs. The receptors come from a middle-aged woman in good health and CMV-seropositive. The conserved cysteine and the conserved F or W are not part of the CDR3 here. Size is omitted from some rows. Given values are once, few, many or a class for expanded clones.

>.|TRBV9|TRBJ2-5
ASSQQGGQETQY
>.|TRBV5-4|TRBJ1-6
ASTTGGDSPLH
>.|TRBV2|TRBJ2-7
ASSDTGGEQY
>.|TRBV29-1|TRBJ2-1
SVDNRRGYNEQF
>few|TRBV6-5|TRBJ2-3
ASSPQTDTQY
>.|TRBV30|TRBJ2-3
ASTGTSVGTQY
>.|TRBV4-2|TRBJ2-5
ASSQMWPPGSQETQY
>.|TRBV7-9|TRBJ1-1
ASSLGARPLNTEAF
>once|TRBV6-5|TRBJ1-6
ASTTGDSSSPLH
>.|TRBV5-4|TRBJ2-7
ASSLVGEQY
>.|TRBV7-3|TRBJ2-2
ASSLGQTELF
>.|TRBV7-2|TRBJ2-7
ASSLSGSYEQY
>.|TRBV29-1|TRBJ1-1
RVSGQTNTEAF
>.|TRBV4-1|TRBJ2-7
ASSPGQGGAYEQY
>.|TRBV14|TRBJ2-7
ASSPRFGQGLLEQY
>once|TRBV4-1|TRBJ2-7
ASSQQLQGPEQY
>.|TRBV7-8|TRBJ2-7
ASSLSAGGYYEQY
>.|TRBV5-6|TRBJ1-5
ASSLDRGGNQPQH
>.|TRBV19|TRBJ1-2
ASSIPSRPKSQGFYGYT
>.|TRBV5-5|TRBJ2-6
ASSQTGGPRANVLT
>.|TRBV7-9|TRBJ2-5
ASSPGLAGGGETQY
>.|TRBV5-1|TRBJ1-2
ASSLSTGGDYGYT
>.|TRBV9|TRBJ2-4
ASSVGAVAKNIQY
>.|TRBV12-5|TRBJ2-1
ASGPGTGGPLNEQF
>.|TRBV5-1|TRBJ2-1
ASSLPQGAYEQF
>.|TRBV6-1|TRBJ1-2
ASSEQVTGIIYGYT
>.|TRBV19|TRBJ1-2
ASSETRAAGYT
>.|TRBV15|TRBJ1-5
ATSRQGSNQPQH
>.|TRBV9|TRBJ1-4
ASSARGRVEKLF
>.|TRBV9|TRBJ1-5
ASSAQGNSNQPQH
>.|TRBV6-1|TRBJ1-1
ASSEQGLTEAF
>.|TRBV7-9|TRBJ1-4
ASSSRQGQGEKLF
>once|TRBV7-2|TRBJ2-7
ASSQALRGSYEQY
>once|TRBV6-4|TRBJ1-5
ASSDPGSNQPQH
>.|TRBV6-5|TRBJ2-3
ASSSDRGTDTQY
>.|TRBV19|TRBJ2-6
ASSIPLPSGANVLT
>.|TRBV7-2|TRBJ2-5
ASSSGAQETQY
>.|TRBV5-4|TRBJ1-2
ASSIRTGNYGYT
>.|TRBV5-6|TRBJ1-3
ASSLPGEGNTIY
>.|TRBV15|TRBJ2-7
ATSRDSATPYEQY
>few|TRBV10-3|TRBJ2-7
AISEGTSGGANEQY
>.|TRBV30|TRBJ2-7
AWRTGAYEQY
>.|TRBV18|TRBJ1-1
ASSPPTAGTTEAF
>.|TRBV7-6|TRBJ2-7
ASSPLPGLAGNEQY